This T cell receptor beta chain is from a study of identical twins. The ends were cut back, 4 bases at V and 4 bases at J, with 9 bases in the middle. Germline V gene lookup returns CDR1 SQVTM and CDR2 ANQGSEA. This CDR3 spans 12 amino acids. In its sample, this clonotype was seen a few times. Using its own MiXCR run on the 5' RACE reads, TCRdb lists one record per CDR3 protein. Altogether roughly 480,000 distinct CDR3 sequences are present, less than 25% being singletons, with the ten largest covering roughly 2.8%. This same sample was also part of a study on T cells expressing NK-cell markers. That paper notes: In several experiments, an anti-gamma-delta TCR antibody restricted sorting to alpha-beta TCR T cells. In a few donors, dominant clonotypes made up 28.3-60.1% of CD3+CD56-NKG2C+ cells.

Sequencing input: CD4+ T cells sorted from blood. The rearrangement uses TRBV29-1 and TRBJ2-3, with D perhaps being TRBD1 or TRBD2 (5 bases each). The sequence was collected from a woman younger than 30 in good health. CDR3 bases: TGCAGCGTTGTTGGGACCTCAGATACGCAGTATTTT. Encoded protein: CSVVGTSDTQYF.